These 19 T cell receptor beta chains were sequenced from one sample in a study of neurological immune-mediated disorders. Each CDR3 protein gets one entry after TCRdb re-called the 5' RACE reads with MiXCR. The sample lists about 29,000 distinct CDR3 sequences; around 3.4% were seen once. Sequencing was done on a sample of PBMCs. These receptors originate from a young woman with multiple sclerosis.

This clonotype came up a few times. A much larger clone differs by one base, so this may be a read error. This rearrangement joins TRBV2 to TRBJ1-5; D not certain. CDR1 and CDR2 from the germline V gene are SNHLY and FYNNEI. The CDR3 length is 13 residues. Trimming took 4 bases from V and 1 from J, leaving 5 bases between them. CDR3 DNA sequence: TGTGCCAGCAGTGCGGAAAGCAATCAGCCCCAGCATTTT. This sequence encodes CASSAESNQPQHF.

This clonotype has ten or more counts. CDR3 protein: CASSFHRGRDSPLHF. The CDR3, as DNA: TGTGCCAGCAGCTTCCACAGGGGGCGGGATTCACCCCTCCACTTT. The chain is built from TRBV7-2 and TRBJ1-6; 9 bases line up with TRBD1. The germline V gene encodes CDR1 SGHTA and CDR2 FQGNSA. The CDR3 is 15 amino acids. V trimming: 3 bases; J trimming: 8 bases; junction bases outside the gene matches: 5.

This clonotype has at least ten counts. The rearrangement joins TRBV20-1 to TRBJ1-4, with D perhaps TRBD1 (5 bases). Germline CDR1 DFQATT, CDR2 SNEGSKA (reference sequence). The CDR3 sequence is 13 residues long. V was clipped by 4 bases and J by 8 bases, with 14 bases between them. The CDR3 bases are TGCAGTGCTAAAGGGGACGACAAGGAAAAACTGTTTTTT. It is translated as CSAKGDDKEKLFF.

This clonotype was counted ten times or more. The chain links TRBV7-9 to TRBJ2-2, with D perhaps matching TRBD2 (5 bases). Germline V gene sequence: CDR1 SEHNR, CDR2 FQNEAQ (reference sequence). Trimming cost V 5 bases and J 4 bases, with 8 bases left between them. The CDR3 is 13 amino acids. CDR3: CASSHTSTGELFF. CDR3 DNA sequence: TGTGCCAGCAGCCACACTAGCACCGGGGAGCTGTTTTTT.

There are many counts of this clonotype. This chain links TRBV20-1 with TRBJ2-7; 8 nucleotides line up with TRBD1. This CDR3 region has 16 residues. The ends lost 4 bases at V and 3 bases at J; junction bases unmatched: 14. Germline V gene data show CDR1 as DFQATT and CDR2 as SNEGSKA (reference sequence). The CDR3 region has the DNA TGCAGTGCTACAGAACGCCTAATTGGACAGGGCTACGAGCAGTACTTC. Its protein is CSATERLIGQGYEQYF.

This clonotype has a count of ten or more. The CDR3 DNA reads TGTGCCAGTAGGGATCCTGGTCGGGAGACCCAGTACTTC. It specifies CASRDPGRETQYF. This chain uses TRBV28 with TRBJ2-5; D call uncertain. The length of the CDR3 is 13 residues. Trimming shortened V by 9 bases and J by 5 bases, and 16 bases separated the two germline ends. Germline loops: CDR1 MDHEN, CDR2 SYDVKM.

This clonotype occurred many times. CDR3 protein: CASSQDVSGANVLTF. The CDR3 DNA reads TGTGCCAGCAGTCAAGATGTCTCTGGGGCCAACGTCCTGACTTTC. The chain joins TRBV7-9 to TRBJ2-6; D is unclear. V was shortened by 6 bases and J by 0 bases, with 9 bases between the two germline ends. Germline V gene data show CDR1 as SEHNR and CDR2 as FQNEAQ (reference sequence). The CDR3 sequence is 15 residues long.

This clonotype showed up many times. The gene calls are TRBV15 and TRBJ1-5; TRBD1 is a possible D gene (6 bases). The CDR3 loop spans 18 amino acids. From germline, CDR1 is LNHNV and CDR2 YYDKDF (reference sequence). Trimming took 1 base from V and 4 from J, leaving 20 bases between them. The CDR3 is CATSRGWGANPNNQPQHF. CDR3 DNA sequence: TGTGCCACCAGCAGAGGATGGGGGGCGAACCCCAATAATCAGCCCCAGCATTTT. Looking up the rest from reference TRBV15 and TRBJ1-5 gives the full variable domain: DAMVIQNPRYQVTQFGKPVTLSCSQTLNHNVMYWYQQKSSQAPKLLFHYYDKDFNNEADTPDNFQSRRPNTSFCFLDIRSPGLGDTAMYLCATSRGWGANPNNQPQHFGDGTRLSIL.

This clonotype was picked up many times. One junction end disagrees with the germline gene, perhaps due to a read error. The V call is TRBV4-2, the J call TRBJ1-6; maybe TRBD1 (5 bases). Germline V gene data show CDR1 as LGHNA and CDR2 as YNFKEQ. The CDR3 loop spans 15 amino acids. As DNA, the CDR3 is TGTGCCAGCAGCCCAAACCGGGACCGGGATTCACCCCTCAACTTT. This translates into CASSPNRDRDSPLNF.

The sample holds many counts of this clonotype. The V call is TRBV4-3, the J call TRBJ1-1, with 8 positions matching TRBD1. Germline lookup yields CDR1 LGHNA and CDR2 YSLEER. The CDR3 totals 17 residues. The J segment lost 5 bases and the V segment lost 4 bases, leaving 15 bases of the junction unmatched. In DNA, the CDR3 is TGCGCCAGCAGCCGAGAAGGACAGGGAGTAACTGGAACTGAAGCTTTCTTT. This translates into CASSREGQGVTGTEAFF.

This clonotype was found many times. The junction differs from germline at one of its ends, possibly a read error. This rearrangement joins TRBV4-1 to TRBJ1-5; possible D gene TRBD1, 5 bases. Germline V CDR1 and CDR2: MGHRA, YSYEKL. This CDR3 comprises 15 residues. The CDR3 is CASSQDFGGNQPQNF. The CDR3 DNA is TGCGCCAGCAGCCAAGATTTCGGGGGAAATCAGCCCCAGAATTTT.

This clonotype was observed many times. V usage is TRBV10-3 and J usage is TRBJ2-7; D is possibly TRBD1 (5 bases). Between the trimmed V and J ends, which lost 2 bases and 3 bases, there was a span of 11 bases. The germline CDR1 and CDR2 sequences are ENHRY and SYGVKD. CDR3 length equals 14 residues. This CDR3 is CAISEGADYYEQYF. CDR3 sequence (DNA): TGTGCCATCAGTGAGGGGGCAGATTACTACGAGCAGTACTTC.

This clonotype was picked up many times. The chain links TRBV3-1 to TRBJ2-5; D is uncertain. The CDR3 extends over 12 amino acids. Germline CDR1 and CDR2: LGHDT and YNNKEL (reference sequence). V lost 4 bases and J lost 6, with 9 bases in between. Written as DNA, the CDR3 is TGTGCCAGCAGCCCCTACTCGAAGACCCAGTACTTC. It translates to CASSPYSKTQYF.

This clonotype was observed at least ten times. The chain couples TRBV9 to TRBJ2-5, with D tentatively TRBD1 or TRBD2 (5 bases each). Trimming cost V 0 bases and J 5 bases, with 14 bases left between them. Germline V gives CDR1 SGDLS, CDR2 YYNGEE. CDR3 length equals 15 residues. Here the CDR3 reads CASSVEGRVVETQYF. The CDR3 region has the DNA TGTGCCAGCAGCGTAGAGGGGCGGGTTGTGGAGACCCAGTACTTC. The full variable domain, completed using reference TRBV9 and TRBJ2-5, is DSGVTQTPKHLITATGQRVTLRCSPRSGDLSVYWYQQSLDQGLQFLIQYYNGEERAKGNILERFSAQQFPDLHSELNLSSLELGDSALYFCASSVEGRVVETQYFGPGTRLLVL.

This clonotype is deemed medium-sized. The rearrangement links TRBV5-1 to TRBJ2-1; 11 positions agree with TRBD2. The ends lost 2 bases at V and 10 bases at J; junction bases unmatched: 11. Germline-derived CDR1 and CDR2 are SGHRS and YFSETQ. The CDR3 is made up of 16 amino acids. CDR3 loop: CASSFSGGALWNEQFF. The CDR3 DNA reads TGCGCCAGCAGCTTTAGCGGGGGGGCCCTGTGGAACGAGCAGTTCTTC. Full variable domain (rest looked up from reference TRBV5-1 and TRBJ2-1): KAGVTQTPRYLIKTRGQQVTLSCSPISGHRSVSWYQQTPGQGLQFLFEYFSETQRNKGNFPGRFSGRQFSNSRSEMNVSTLELGDSALYLCASSFSGGALWNEQFFGPGTRLTVL.

The chain joins TRBV4-3 to TRBJ1-5; no clear D gene. Germline CDR1 LGHNA, CDR2 YSLEER. V lost 4 bases, J lost 4 bases, and 8 bases lay in between. This CDR3 has 13 amino acids. The CDR3 nucleotides read TGCGCCAGCAGCCCCGCGCGGAATCAGCCCCAGCATTTT. This gives the protein CASSPARNQPQHF.

This clonotype has ten or more counts. The chain has TRBV15 and TRBJ2-3, with TRBD2 matching 8 bases. With 0 bases clipped from V and 0 bases from J, the junction kept 5 bases outside the gene matches. This CDR3 spans 17 amino acids. CDR1 and CDR2 (germline): LNHNV, YYDKDF (reference sequence). CDR3 sequence: CATSRDQASGSTDTQYF. CDR3 in DNA: TGTGCCACCAGCAGAGATCAGGCTAGCGGGAGCACAGATACGCAGTATTTT.

This clonotype was counted ten times or more. This chain uses TRBV6-5 with TRBJ2-7; D gene ambiguous. The V end lost 5 bases, the J end lost 3 bases, and 14 bases lay between the germline ends. Germline CDR1 MNHEY, CDR2 SVGAGI. The CDR3 length is 14 residues. CDR3 protein: CASSHYPDGYEQYF. The CDR3 DNA reads as TGTGCCAGCAGTCACTACCCGGACGGCTACGAGCAGTACTTC.

This clonotype was counted many times. This chain joins TRBV5-1 and TRBJ2-1; 9 nucleotides agree with TRBD2. There are 15 residues in the CDR3. J gave up 2 bases and V 5 bases, and 5 bases lay outside the gene matches. The V gene's germline CDR1 is SGHRS and CDR2 YFSETQ. The CDR3 loop reads CASSSRGGTYNEQFF. CDR3 DNA sequence: TGCGCCAGCAGTTCGCGGGGGGGAACCTACAATGAGCAGTTCTTC.